These 5 T cell receptor beta chains came from one sample sequenced in a study of blood T cell repertoires in COVID-19 (dated by TCRdb to about 2020). The library was produced with the immunoSEQ multiplex PCR assay. Entries here come from immuneACCESS through TCRdb and include only in-frame sequences with V and J called. Some clones fail to appear in such tables; in the studies checked, an unresolved V gene covers under half of the shortfall, and the cause of the remainder is unknown. Across this sample there are 120,000 or so clones, with roughly 79% seen only once. Of the sample, 25% falls within the top ten clones. The sequenced material came from peripheral blood. The receptors derive from a human donor in a cohort sampled during active COVID-19.

V and J are TRBV30 and TRBJ2-3, with D uncertain. The CDR3 sequence is 11 residues long. V lost 3 bases to trimming and J lost 6 bases, with 7 bases between them. Germline-derived CDR1 and CDR2 are GTSNPN and SVGIG (reference sequence). The CDR3 protein is CAWRLEDTQYF. The CDR3 DNA sequence: TGTGCCTGGAGATTAGAGGATACGCAGTATTTT.

This clone was observed once. The V call is TRBV5-1, the J call TRBJ2-6, with TRBD1 matching over 8 bases. The CDR3 contains 15 residues. Germline V CDR1 and CDR2: SGHRS, YFSETQ. V was clipped by 7 bases and J by 2 bases; unmatched bases: 5. CDR3 coding DNA: TGCGCCAGCGGGGGGACAGGAACTGGGGCCAACGTCCTGACTTTC. Translation gives CASGGTGTGANVLTF.

This clone has a handful of counts. The V and J genes are TRBV19 and TRBJ1-5; the D is unclear. The CDR3 sequence is 15 residues long. Per the germline V gene, CDR1 is LNHDA and CDR2 is SQIVND (reference sequence). Trimming took off 7 bases at V and 7 bases at J, with 20 bases between the two ends. DNA for the CDR3: TGTGCCAGTACCAAAACCCTGGCGGCCGGGCAGCCCCAGCATTTT. Its protein is CASTKTLAAGQPQHF. Filled out from reference TRBV19 and TRBJ1-5, the complete variable domain reads DGGITQSPKYLFRKEGQNVTLSCEQNLNHDAMYWYRQDPGQGLRLIYYSQIVNDFQKGDIAEGYSVSREKKESFPLTVTSAQKNPTAFYLCASTKTLAAGQPQHFGDGTRLSIL.

This chain links TRBV6-2 or TRBV6-3 with TRBJ2-1, with 11 bases matching TRBD1. CDR1 is MNHEY and CDR2 is SVGEGT in the germline V gene. V gave up 5 bases and J gave up 8 bases; unmatched junction bases: 11. This CDR3 has 16 amino acids. The DNA of the CDR3 is TGTGCCAGCAGTGATCCCGGGACAGGGGGTTTGGATGAGCAGTTCTTC. It yields the protein CASSDPGTGGLDEQFF.

The V call is TRBV28, the J call TRBJ1-1, with 10 bases matching TRBD1. V shed 5 bases and J 4 bases; nucleotides not matched to a gene: 7. Germline CDR1 MDHEN, CDR2 SYDVKM. The CDR3 is 15 amino acids. DNA for the CDR3: TGTGCCAGCAGTAAACCCGGGACAGGGGTCACTGAAGCTTTCTTT. It encodes CASSKPGTGVTEAFF.